The T cell receptor beta chain described here comes from a study of spatial heterogeneity in lung cancer. Study details: Sequenced follow-up PBMC samples came a median of roughly two years after resection, where available.

TCRdb independently ran MiXCR on the 5' RACE reads; one entry per CDR3 protein. The top ten clones hold less than 25% of a sample with 110,000 or so distinct CDR3 sequences, less than 14% of them seen once. Time point specified: blood at routine non-recurrence follow-up after resection. Unsorted samples of tumor, nontumor lung or frozen PBMC had their whole RNA sequenced. V was cut by 3 bases and J by 8 bases, with 11 bases left in between. CDR3 length equals 12 residues. Germline V gene lookup returns CDR1 SGDLS and CDR2 YYNGEE. The clonotype was recovered from a female donor with early-stage non-small cell lung cancer. The chain combines TRBV9 with TRBJ1-1; no definite D call. The material was PBMCs, obtained at follow-up. Here the CDR3 reads CASSGTAKEAFF. DNA of the CDR3: TGTGCCAGCAGCGGTACCGCCAAGGAAGCTTTCTTT.